These T cell receptor beta chains were read from a single sample in a study of T cells in Graves' hyperthyroidism and ophthalmopathy. TCRdb passed the multiplex PCR reads through MiXCR, listing each CDR3 protein once. The sample includes 530,000 or so distinct CDR3 sequences, under 60% of them seen just once. The sample was peripheral blood or thyroid tissue (not recorded which). Source of these receptors: a woman in her late teens or twenties with Graves' hyperthyroidism. CDR3s include the opening cysteine and the closing phenylalanine or tryptophan. The order of the fields is J gene, D gene, V gene, clone size, CDR3 DNA, CDR3 protein. D genes are given only for firm matches. Clone sizes are given selectively: once, few, many, or a class where the clone is expanded.

>TRBJ2-7|TRBD2|TRBV2|NA
TGTGCCAACCCCCGGACTAGCGGGAACCTCTACGAGCAGTACTTC
CANPRTSGNLYEQYF
>TRBJ2-7|TRBD1|TRBV19|NA
TGTGCCAGTAGTATTGGGACAGGGGGCTTCGAGCAGTACTTC
CASSIGTGGFEQYF
>TRBJ1-6|TRBD1|TRBV20-1|NA
TGCAGTGCTGGGAGGACAGGGGTTGTCTATAATTCACCCCTCCACTTT
CSAGRTGVVYNSPLHF
>TRBJ2-3|NA|TRBV2|many
TGTGCCAGCAACGGGGACGGAAGCACAGATACGCAGTATTTT
CASNGDGSTDTQYF
>TRBJ2-1|NA|TRBV11-1|NA
TGTGCCAGCAGCGACCTCGGTGAGCAGTTCTTC
CASSDLGEQFF
>TRBJ1-3|NA|TRBV7-9|many
TGTGCCAGCAGCACCGACGGGCCCTCTGGAAACACCATATATTTT
CASSTDGPSGNTIYF
>TRBJ2-7|NA|TRBV7-2|many
TGTGCCAGCAGCTTAAACTTGGGTTACGAGCAGTACTTC
CASSLNLGYEQYF
>TRBJ1-3|NA|TRBV12-3/TRBV12-4|NA
TGTGCCAGCAGTTCTTCAACTGGAAACACCATATATTTT
CASSSSTGNTIYF
>TRBJ1-2|NA|TRBV6-5|NA
TGTGCCAGCAGTGAAATAGGTGGCTACACCTTC
CASSEIGGYTF
>TRBJ1-2|NA|TRBV2|many
TGTGCCAGCAGTGACACCGTTTGGGGGGGGGAAGCGTCGGACTATGGCTACACCTTC
CASSDTVWGGEASDYGYTF
>TRBJ1-2|TRBD1|TRBV12-3/TRBV12-4|NA
TGTGCCAGCAGCCAGGGGGCGTTAGGCTACACCTTC
CASSQGALGYTF
>TRBJ2-7|NA|TRBV19|many
TGTGCCAGTAGTATGGAGACGACCTACGAGCAGTACTTC
CASSMETTYEQYF
>TRBJ1-3|NA|TRBV19|many
TGTGCCAGTAATCACGAGGCGGACTCTGGAAACACCATATATTTT
CASNHEADSGNTIYF
>TRBJ1-1|NA|TRBV20-1|once
TGCAGTGCTAGTCGGCAGTTAGCCACTGAAGCTTTCTTT
CSASRQLATEAFF
>TRBJ2-2|NA|TRBV4-1|few
TGCGCCAGCAGCCAACCCTCCGGGACTCCCCGTAGGACCGGGGAGCTGTTTTTT
CASSQPSGTPRRTGELFF
>TRBJ2-5|NA|TRBV29-1|NA
TGCAGCGCCTACAGGGGAGGGACCCAGTACTTC
CSAYRGGTQYF
>TRBJ2-7|TRBD2|TRBV20-1|NA
TGCAGCCTCGCACGACTAGCGGCCACCTACGAGCAGTACTTC
CSLARLAATYEQYF
>TRBJ2-5|TRBD2|TRBV2|NA
TGTGCCAGCAGTGATGCTAGCGGGAGGGAGACCCAGTACTTC
CASSDASGRETQYF
>TRBJ2-2|NA|TRBV12-3/TRBV12-4|many
TGTGCCAGCAGGCTGGCGCAGGGGTGGACCGGGGAGCTGTTTTTT
CASRLAQGWTGELFF
>TRBJ2-5|NA|TRBV7-9|NA
TGTGCCAGCAGCTTAGCGCACGGAGGTGAGCAGTACTTC
CASSLAHGGEQYF
>TRBJ2-5|TRBD2|TRBV10-3|NA
TGTGCCATCAGTTATAGGACTAGCGGGAGCTACGAGACCCAGTACTTC
CAISYRTSGSYETQYF
>TRBJ1-2|NA|TRBV6-6|many
TGTGCCAGCAGTTACTCTGGGAATGGCTACACCTTC
CASSYSGNGYTF
>TRBJ2-2|NA|TRBV12-3/TRBV12-4|many
TGTGCCAGCAGTCCGGGGACGGCGAACACCGGGGAGCTGTTTTTT
CASSPGTANTGELFF
>TRBJ2-7|NA|TRBV12-3/TRBV12-4|NA
TGTGCCAGCAAGAGACAGTGGGGACAGCAGTACTTC
CASKRQWGQQYF
>TRBJ1-1|TRBD1|TRBV7-9|NA
TGTGCCAGCAGGGAAACAGGGGGCTCTGAAGCTTTCTTT
CASRETGGSEAFF
>TRBJ2-2|TRBD2|TRBV6-4|many
TGTGCCAGCAGTGAAGGAGCGGGAGTCGCTGGGGAGCTGTTTTTT
CASSEGAGVAGELFF
>TRBJ1-1|TRBD1|TRBV7-9|NA
TGTGCCAGCAGCTTGGTAGGGACAGTGAACACTGAAGCTTTCTTT
CASSLVGTVNTEAFF
>TRBJ2-2|NA|TRBV24-1|many
TGTGCCACCAGTGATTCAATCGGGACGATTCAGAACACCGGGGAGCTGTTTTTT
CATSDSIGTIQNTGELFF
>TRBJ2-5|TRBD1|TRBV11-2|many
TGTGCCAGCGAATACAGGGGAAAGGAGACCCAGTACTTC
CASEYRGKETQYF
>TRBJ2-6|NA|TRBV7-2|NA
TGTGCCAGCAGCCTCGTAGCGGCCTACGTCCTGACTTTC
CASSLVAAYVLTF
>TRBJ2-5|TRBD2|TRBV15|NA
TGTGCCACCAGCACCTTTGGGACGGGAGGCGAGACCCAGTACTTC
CATSTFGTGGETQYF
>TRBJ1-2|TRBD1|TRBV7-9|many
TGTGCCAGCAGCTTTAAAGGCCGACAGGGACCCAATGGCTACACCTTC
CASSFKGRQGPNGYTF
>TRBJ2-7|TRBD1|TRBV5-1|NA
TGCGCCAGCAACCCGGTAGGGACAGGCCTTTACGAGCAGTACTTC
CASNPVGTGLYEQYF
>TRBJ2-7|NA|TRBV4-1|once
TGCGCCAGCAGCCGAGCATACCTATCCTACGAGCAGTACTTC
CASSRAYLSYEQYF
>TRBJ1-1|NA|TRBV4-3|NA
TGCGCCAGCAGCCAAGATTCGTTCGGCGGTGTGAACACTGAAGCTTTCTTT
CASSQDSFGGVNTEAFF
>TRBJ2-2|NA|TRBV15|many
TGTGCCACCAGCAGGCCCGGGACACCTACGAACACCGGGGAGCTGTTTTTT
CATSRPGTPTNTGELFF
>TRBJ2-7|NA|TRBV12-3/TRBV12-4|many
TGTGCCAGCAGTGCGGGCCAGGGCTACGAGCAGTACTTC
CASSAGQGYEQYF
>TRBJ2-7|NA|TRBV6-6|many
TGTGCCAGCAGTCGGCAGGGCCCGAGCTCCTACGAGCAGTACTTC
CASSRQGPSSYEQYF
>TRBJ2-1|TRBD2|TRBV24-1|NA
TGTGCCACCAGTGAAGTTAGCGGGAGCTTCTACAATGAGCAGTTCTTC
CATSEVSGSFYNEQFF
>TRBJ1-5|NA|TRBV12-5|few
TGTGCTAGTGGTTTGGTAACCTTCTGGGGCAGGGAGAACAATCAGCCCCAGCATTTT
CASGLVTFWGRENNQPQHF
>TRBJ2-7|NA|TRBV12-3/TRBV12-4|NA
TGTGCCAGCAGTTTAAATGTCTACGAGCAGTACTTC
CASSLNVYEQYF
>TRBJ1-2|NA|TRBV29-1|NA
TGCAGCCTGGGGACCGAGCGCTATGGCTACACCTTC
CSLGTERYGYTF
>TRBJ1-2|NA|TRBV20-1|many
TGCAGTGCTAGAGATGTTGGCGGGCAGGGCTACACCTTC
CSARDVGGQGYTF
>TRBJ1-1|NA|TRBV7-9|many
TGTGCCAGCAGCTCAACCCGGGACGGTAGTAACACTGAAGCTTTCTTT
CASSSTRDGSNTEAFF
>TRBJ2-2|NA|TRBV2|many
TGTGCCAGCAGTGTAGGACCCACCGGGGAGCTGTTTTTT
CASSVGPTGELFF
>TRBJ1-5|TRBD1|TRBV20-1|NA
TGCAGTGCTAGAGAAGGGACAGGGTATCAGCCCCAGCATTTT
CSAREGTGYQPQHF
>TRBJ2-7|NA|TRBV5-1|NA
TGCGCCAGCAGCTTGGTCGGGACCGCCGGCGATGAGCAGTACTTC
CASSLVGTAGDEQYF
>TRBJ1-4|TRBD1|TRBV2|NA
TGTGCCAGCAGGGGACAGGGGACAACTAATGAAAAACTGTTTTTT
CASRGQGTTNEKLFF
>TRBJ2-1|NA|TRBV29-1|NA
TGCAGCGTCAGGAGGGGTAGCGGCAATGAGCAGTTCTTC
CSVRRGSGNEQFF
>TRBJ1-6|NA|TRBV9|many
TGTGCCAGCAGCGAGGAGGATTCACCCCTCCACTTT
CASSEEDSPLHF
>TRBJ2-2|NA|TRBV7-9|many
TGTGCCAGCAGCTTAGAGGGTTTAAGGACCGGGGAGCTGTTTTTT
CASSLEGLRTGELFF
>TRBJ2-7|NA|TRBV30|NA
TGTGCCTGGAGTGGGGATTGGAAGGCTCTCTACGAGCAGTACTTC
CAWSGDWKALYEQYF
>TRBJ2-6|NA|TRBV12-3/TRBV12-4|many
TGTGCCAGCAGTCCTGGACTTATCTCTGGGGCCAACGTCCTGACTTTC
CASSPGLISGANVLTF
>TRBJ2-2|NA|TRBV29-1|NA
TGCGCCAGCAGCCAAGTTGGGGCGGGGGAGCTGTTTTTT
CASSQVGAGELFF